This T cell receptor (beta chain) derives from a study of T cells after yellow fever vaccination. The overall study: Low-cell-number fractions underwent preparation using SMART-Seq v4 Ultra Low Input.

Unmatched junction bases numbered 8, after V lost 5 bases and J lost 6 bases. Germline V gene data show CDR1 as SGHTA and CDR2 as FQGTGA. This CDR3 region has 15 residues. Worth noting for this clonotype: Its antigen is currently unknown.

TCRdb re-analysed the 5' RACE reads in MiXCR, keeping a single row per CDR3 protein. There are 300,000 to 400,000 distinct CDR3 sequences in the sample; 7.5% to 9% occur only once, and 15% to 20% lies in the top ten. Study observations and caveats: It was a small share of clonotypes that appeared in both CD4 and CD8 compartments. There was a possibility that FACS-sorted repertoires contained abundant clonotypes contaminating from the bulk population.

The chain uses TRBV7-3 and TRBJ2-1; TRBD2 aligns across 9 bases. The sequence was collected from a man aged 18-30 years who received the YFV17D yellow fever vaccine. The input for sequencing was PBMCs, taken on the day of the first yellow fever vaccination. In DNA, the CDR3 is TGTGCCAGCAGCAAAGGGCGGGGGGGCCGCAATGAGCAGTTCTTC. Its protein is CASSKGRGGRNEQFF.